The 22 T cell receptor beta chains below were found in one sample sequenced in a study of blood T cell repertoires in COVID-19 (TCRdb year 2020). Receptor amplification or capture employed the immunoSEQ multiplex PCR assay. TCRdb retrieved this table from immuneACCESS and kept in-frame rearrangements only. Not all clones are present; in checked studies, unresolved V genes account for under half, and no reason is known for the remainder. The sample table records about 260,000 clones; approximately 82% of these occur just once. The ten largest clones capture around 2% of the sample. Material for sequencing was peripheral blood. The receptors shown here come from a woman at least 80 years old with acute or convalescent COVID-19.

The genes are TRBV1 and TRBJ2-5; TRBD2 is the table's D call and was not checked against the DNA. TRBV1 is listed as a pseudogene. The CDR3 has 16 residues. CDR3 loop: CTSSQGAAGAGGTQYF. CDR3 bases: TGCACCAGCAGCCAAGGAGCAGCGGGAGCGGGAGGGACCCAGTACTTC.

This chain joins TRBV6-6 and TRBJ1-4; 7 bases are shared with TRBD1. The CDR3 spans 16 residues. Unmatched junction bases numbered 9, after V lost 4 bases and J lost 4 bases. Germline V lookup: CDR1 MNHNY, CDR2 SVGAGI (reference sequence). The CDR3 DNA follows: TGTGCCAGCAGTTGGAAGGGGGCAGGGATTAATGAAAAACTGTTTTTT. Amino acids: CASSWKGAGINEKLFF.

The chain combines TRBV3-1 (or the pseudogene TRBV3-2) with TRBJ1-2; TRBD1 aligns across 10 bases. CDR3 length: 18 amino acids. V lost 4 bases and J lost 7; bases outside the gene matches: 18. Germline-derived CDR1 and CDR2 are LGHDT and YNNKEL (reference sequence). This chain's CDR3 is CASSRITGTGDPRGGYTF. In nucleotides, the CDR3 is TGTGCCAGCAGCCGTATAACCGGGACAGGGGACCCACGGGGTGGCTACACCTTC.

This clone occurred once. One end of the junction does not line up with germline, which may come from a read error. J is TRBJ1-3 and V is TRBV5-5; tentatively, D is TRBD1 (5 bases). CDR1 and CDR2 (germline): SGHKS, YYEKEE (reference sequence). CDR3 length equals 17 residues. As DNA, the CDR3 is TGTGCCAGCAGTTTGGTTACGGGGGTCAGAGATGGAAACACCATATATTTT. Protein: CASSLVTGVRDGNTIYF.

The chain couples TRBV29-1 to TRBJ2-7, with 9 bases aligning to TRBD1. The V gene end was trimmed by 5 bases and the J gene end by 7 bases; junction bases not matched to a gene: 6. CDR1 and CDR2 from the germline V gene are SQVTM and ANQGSEA. The CDR3 loop spans 12 amino acids. CDR3 amino acids: CSVSGQGREQYF. In nucleotides, the CDR3 is TGCAGCGTTTCGGGACAGGGACGAGAGCAGTACTTC.

The chain links TRBV5-5 to TRBJ1-3; 9 positions agree with TRBD1. The junction had 5 bases not matched to a gene; V was cut back by 1 base and J by 0 bases. Germline V gene sequence: CDR1 SGHKS, CDR2 YYEKEE (reference sequence). The CDR3 consists of 17 residues. The CDR3 sequence is CASSLLDRGYSGNTIYF. CDR3 DNA: TGTGCCAGCAGCTTGCTGGACAGGGGCTACTCTGGAAACACCATATATTTT.

This chain uses TRBV2 with TRBJ1-2; 9 positions agree with TRBD1. Germline assignment: CDR1 SNHLY and CDR2 FYNNEI. CDR3 length: 16 amino acids. V shed 2 bases and J 7 bases; nucleotides not matched to a gene: 11. The CDR3 sequence: CASSEMRTGVTGGYTF. For the CDR3, the DNA is TGTGCCAGCAGTGAAATGAGGACAGGGGTGACGGGTGGCTACACCTTC.

The chain links TRBV7-2 to TRBJ1-5, with D maybe TRBD1 (5 bases). This CDR3 has 17 amino acids. Germline CDR1 and CDR2: SGHTA and FQGNSA. V lost 1 base, J lost 1 base, and 14 bases lay in between. DNA of the CDR3: TGTGCCAGCAGCTTAGGGCTCGACAGCCAAAGCAATCAGCCCCAGCATTTT. Its protein is CASSLGLDSQSNQPQHF.

V is TRBV4-1 and J is TRBJ2-1, with D maybe TRBD1 (6 bases). Trimming shortened V by 2 bases and J by 1 base, and 12 bases separated the two germline ends. The CDR3 runs 16 residues. Germline CDR1 reads MGHRA; CDR2 reads YSYEKL. DNA for the CDR3: TGCGCCAGCAGCCAACCATTAGACAGGTCCTACAATGAGCAGTTCTTC. This translates into CASSQPLDRSYNEQFF.

This rearrangement joins TRBV23-1 to TRBJ1-4; D might be TRBD1 (6 bases). TRBV23-1 is an ORF; its function is uncertain. The CDR3 sequence is 17 residues long. The V gene lost 2 bases and the J gene lost 8 bases, with 21 bases spanning the gap. The CDR3 sequence is CASSQTYTTWGREKLFF. As DNA, the CDR3 is TGCGCCAGCAGTCAAACCTACACTACCTGGGGGCGGGAAAAACTGTTTTTT.

The V and J genes are TRBV11-2 and TRBJ1-5, with 7 bases fitting TRBD1. This CDR3 is built from 15 residues. V was pared by 6 bases and J by 3 bases, with 8 bases of the junction left unmatched. The germline V gene has CDR1 SGHAT and CDR2 FQNNGV. The chain's CDR3 is CASSLSGQSNQPQHF. In nucleotides, the CDR3 is TGTGCCAGCAGTCTTTCGGGACAGTCCAATCAGCCCCAGCATTTT.

V gene TRBV18 combines with J gene TRBJ1-3; 9 nucleotides line up with TRBD1. V was clipped by 3 bases and J by 1 base; unmatched bases: 7. The germline CDR1 and CDR2 sequences are KGHSH and LQKENI. CDR3 length: 17 amino acids. CDR3 protein: CASSPRSDRGSGNTIYF. CDR3 bases: TGTGCCAGCTCACCTAGGTCCGACAGGGGGTCTGGAAACACCATATATTTT.

The CDR3 spells CASSQTGTGGRGPFGYTF. The CDR3 nucleotides are TGCGCCAGCAGCCAAACCGGGACAGGGGGACGGGGTCCTTTTGGCTACACCTTC. The chain recombines TRBV4-1 with TRBJ1-2, with 11 nucleotides matching TRBD1. The germline V gene has CDR1 MGHRA and CDR2 YSYEKL. Germline trimming cut 2 bases from V and 7 bases from J; bases unmatched to any gene: 15. CDR3 length: 18 residues.

A note on this clone: At one end the junction does not follow the germline gene, possibly because of a read error. The CDR3 DNA reads as TGTGCCAGCAGTCTATCCGGGACACCGTACAATGAGCAGTTCTTC. Protein: CASSLSGTPYNEQFF. The chain links TRBV27 to TRBJ2-1; D is perhaps TRBD1 (6 bases). Germline values: CDR1 MNHEY, CDR2 SMNVEV (reference sequence). There are 15 residues in the CDR3.

J is TRBJ2-1 and V is TRBV18, with 11 bases fitting TRBD2. This CDR3 has 16 residues. The germline CDR1 and CDR2 sequences are KGHSH and LQKENI. J was trimmed by 9 bases and V by 0 bases; bases with no gene match: 7. The CDR3, as DNA: TGTGCCAGCTCACCACCCATCTTAGCGGGAGGGGTTGAGCAGTTCTTC. This sequence encodes CASSPPILAGGVEQFF. The full variable domain, its missing parts supplied by reference TRBV18 and TRBJ2-1, is NAGVMQNPRHLVRRRGQEARLRCSPMKGHSHVYWYRQLPEEGLKFMVYLQKENIIDESGMPKERFSAEFPKEGPSILRIQQVVRGDSAAYFCASSPPILAGGVEQFFGPGTRLTVL.

The genes are TRBV28 and TRBJ2-7, with D perhaps matching TRBD2 (6 bases). The V end lost 3 bases, the J end lost 0 bases, and 15 bases lay between the germline ends. Germline V gene data show CDR1 as MDHEN and CDR2 as SYDVKM. This CDR3 has 16 amino acids. The chain's CDR3 is CASSLMVTEGSYEQYF. In DNA, the CDR3 is TGTGCCAGCAGTTTGATGGTTACGGAGGGCTCCTACGAGCAGTACTTC.

This clone has only a few counts. The chain uses TRBV14 and TRBJ1-3, with 8 bases fitting TRBD1. V shed 3 bases and J 0 bases; nucleotides not matched to a gene: 4. The CDR3 consists of 16 residues. Germline-derived CDR1 and CDR2 are SGHDN and FVKESK. CDR3 sequence reads: CASSQWTGSSGNTIYF. As DNA, the CDR3 is TGTGCCAGCAGCCAGTGGACAGGGAGCTCTGGAAACACCATATATTTT. Full variable domain (remainder filled in from reference TRBV14 and TRBJ1-3): EAGVTQFPSHSVIEKGQTVTLRCDPISGHDNLYWYRRVMGKEIKFLLHFVKESKQDESGMPNNRFLAERTGGTYSTLKVQPAELEDSGVYFCASSQWTGSSGNTIYFGEGSWLTVV.

The chain employs TRBV5-1 and TRBJ2-3; TRBD2 aligns across 10 bases. With V trimmed by 5 bases and J by 4 bases, 10 bases remained unmatched. CDR1 is SGHRS, CDR2 YFSETQ, per germline. The CDR3 extends over 16 amino acids. CDR3 sequence (DNA): TGCGCCAGCAGTTGGGCCGGACTAGCGGTTTCAGATACGCAGTATTTT. It is translated as CASSWAGLAVSDTQYF.

V is TRBV2 and J is TRBJ2-7; 10 nucleotides align to TRBD2. The CDR3 spans 14 residues. The V gene end was trimmed by 6 bases and the J gene end by 0 bases; junction bases not matched to a gene: 2. CDR1 is SNHLY, CDR2 FYNNEI, per germline. The CDR3 DNA is TGTGCCAGCAGAGCTAGCGGGGGCTCCTACGAGCAGTACTTC. As protein: CASRASGGSYEQYF.

The gene calls are TRBV6-1 and TRBJ2-1; a possible D gene is TRBD1 (6 bases). The CDR3 has 18 residues. The germline gives CDR1 MNHNS, CDR2 SASEGT. Trimming pared 3 bases from V and 5 bases from J, leaving 23 bases between. The CDR3 is CASSDSARGGRTHNEQFF. The CDR3, as DNA: TGTGCCAGCAGTGACAGCGCTCGAGGGGGACGGACTCACAATGAGCAGTTCTTC.

This clone was found a few times. This sequence joins TRBV6-2 or TRBV6-3 and TRBJ1-2; D not resolved. V shed 2 bases and J shed 1 base, with 20 bases lying between them. The CDR3 runs 18 residues. Germline CDR1 reads MNHEY; CDR2 reads SVGEGT. The CDR3: CASSYGVGGGSLNYGYTF. The CDR3, as DNA: TGTGCCAGCAGTTACGGAGTCGGTGGTGGCAGCCTTAACTATGGCTACACCTTC.

The chain combines TRBV6-5 with TRBJ1-1, with TRBD1 matching 9 bases. V gave up 6 bases and J gave up 3 bases; unmatched junction bases: 8. There are 15 residues in the CDR3. Germline lookup yields CDR1 MNHEY and CDR2 SVGAGI. The CDR3 reads CASRPGQGQYTEAFF. The CDR3 DNA reads as TGTGCCAGCAGGCCGGGACAGGGCCAATACACTGAAGCTTTCTTT.